What follows are 9 T cell receptor beta chains derived from one specimen sequenced in a study of cytomegalovirus exposure and HLA in healthy donors. Vbeta (60) and Jbeta (13) primers were used in the PCR. Generated by immunoSEQ multiplex PCR, the TCRdb table keeps only in-frame clones and is missing some. The sample holds roughly 150,000 clones; around four fifths are singletons and the top ten take 9.7%. Sequences were obtained from PBMCs. These receptors originate from a man aged 18 to 35 in good health and CMV-seropositive.

The count of this clone is one. This chain links TRBV7-9 with TRBJ2-1; 7 nucleotides agree with TRBD2. The CDR3 totals 18 residues. The germline V gene encodes CDR1 SEHNR and CDR2 FQNEAQ (reference sequence). J was trimmed by 6 bases and V by 1 base; bases with no gene match: 15. CDR3 amino acids: CASSLGGVGWGGTNEQFF. DNA for the CDR3: TGTGCCAGCAGCTTAGGAGGGGTTGGGTGGGGGGGGACCAATGAGCAGTTCTTC. Variable domain in full (rest from reference TRBV7-9 and TRBJ2-1): DTGVSQNPRHKITKRGQNVTFRCDPISEHNRLYWYRQTLGQGPEFLTYFQNEAQLEKSRLLSDRFSAERPKGSFSTLEIQRTEQGDSAMYLCASSLGGVGWGGTNEQFFGPGTRLTVL.

The V call is TRBV6-5, the J call TRBJ1-2; tentative D call: TRBD1 (6 bases). The CDR3 covers 11 residues. Per germline, CDR1 MNHEY and CDR2 SVGAGI. Trimming removed 6 bases at V and 8 bases at J, with 10 bases between. The CDR3 here is CASSTGFGYTF. CDR3 bases: TGTGCCAGCAGCACAGGGTTCGGCTACACCTTC.

CDR3 sequence: CASRLHRTGLTEAFF. CDR3 in DNA: TGTGCCAGCAGACTCCACCGGACAGGGCTCACTGAAGCTTTCTTT. This sequence joins TRBV7-8 and TRBJ1-1; 8 bases agree with TRBD1. The CDR3 spans 15 residues. Germline V gives CDR1 SGHVS, CDR2 FQNEAQ. V shed 6 bases and J 4 bases; nucleotides not matched to a gene: 10.

The gene calls are TRBV28 and TRBJ1-1; D is perhaps TRBD1 (5 bases). CDR1 MDHEN and CDR2 SYDVKM come from the germline V gene. The V end was cut by 2 bases, the J end by 4 bases, with 17 bases between. This CDR3 spans 16 amino acids. CDR3 residues: CASSLPSRGLATEAFF. CDR3 bases: TGTGCCAGCAGTTTACCATCTCGGGGGTTGGCCACTGAAGCTTTCTTT.

V and J are TRBV30 and TRBJ2-3; TRBD2 matches 8 bases. The germline CDR1 and CDR2 sequences are GTSNPN and SVGIG (reference sequence). This CDR3 comprises 15 residues. V was pared by 1 base and J by 2 bases, with 5 bases of the junction left unmatched. CDR3 loop: CAWSELAGSTDTQYF. DNA of the CDR3: TGTGCCTGGAGTGAGCTAGCGGGTTCCACAGATACGCAGTATTTT.

The chain links TRBV7-9 to TRBJ2-5; TRBD2 is a possible D gene (7 bases). Trimming shortened V by 3 bases and J by 6 bases, and 14 bases separated the two germline ends. Germline V gene sequence: CDR1 SEHNR, CDR2 FQNEAQ (reference sequence). The CDR3 totals 14 residues. CDR3 bases: TGTGCCAGCAGCTTTGGAGGGGGGGCCCAGACCCAGTACTTC. Protein product: CASSFGGGAQTQYF.

The J gene is TRBJ1-5, the V gene TRBV5-8; possibly TRBD1 for D (6 bases). V dropped 2 bases and J dropped 3 bases, with 18 bases sitting between them. CDR3 length: 17 amino acids. Germline V CDR1 and CDR2: SGHTS, YDEGEE. The CDR3 DNA is TGTGCCAGCAGCTTTAATACAGGGTTGAGCAACAATCAGCCCCAGCATTTT. Translation gives CASSFNTGLSNNQPQHF.

The rearrangement links TRBV7-2 to TRBJ2-7, with TRBD2 matching 10 bases. The germline V gene has CDR1 SGHTA and CDR2 FQGNSA. This CDR3 has 15 amino acids. V shed 0 bases, J shed 2 bases, and the junction held 1 base outside the gene matches. The CDR3 protein is CASSLAGLAAYEQYF. CDR3 nucleotide sequence: TGTGCCAGCAGCTTAGCCGGACTAGCGGCCTACGAGCAGTACTTC.

The sample holds one count of this clone. This chain connects TRBV25-1 to TRBJ2-2, with D possibly being TRBD2 (6 bases). V gave up 4 bases and J gave up 7 bases, with 13 bases separating them. This CDR3 comprises 14 residues. Germline CDR1 and CDR2: MGHDK and SYGVNS. CDR3 protein: CASSVPGVGGELFF. The CDR3 nucleotides read TGTGCCAGCAGTGTCCCGGGGGTTGGCGGGGAGCTGTTTTTT.